This entry is about one TCR beta chain. The sample is drawn from a study of control samples from healthy donors and cancer patients. The CDR3 runs to 14 residues. CDR1 LNHDA and CDR2 SQIVND come from the germline V gene (reference sequence). Trimming cost V 7 bases and J 4 bases; bases outside gene matches: 5. Generated by immunoSEQ multiplex PCR, the TCRdb table keeps only in-frame clones and is missing some. Here the sample spans about 220,000 clones, over 90% being singletons. The TCR originated in a man aged 45-65 years in good health. The V gene is TRBV19, the J gene TRBJ2-3, with 10 nucleotides matching TRBD2. Input material: blood. CDR3 DNA sequence: TGTGCCAGTATTATTAGCGGGGGGCCAGATACGCAGTATTTT. Amino acid sequence: CASIISGGPDTQYF.